The entry below gives a single T cell receptor (beta chain) sequence along with its context. This sample was taken from a study of blood T cell repertoires in COVID-19. Looking at the study overall: From the United States, Italy and Spain came samples of acute and convalescent COVID-19.

The age range of participants was 18 to 89 years, with residence in approximately 25 US areas. Cohort 3 recovered donors had two negative PCRs, clearance, or symptom resolution. Per the original methods: Amplification with reference gene primers provided the estimates of nucleated cell counts. Data came from immunoSEQ multiplex PCR; TCRdb stores just in-frame clones and leaves some out. V and J calls and clone size follow that table, whereas D and trimming were derived from the DNA. The sample lists around 300,000 clones, about 88% seen once, with under 3.5% in the top ten. Germline V lookup: CDR1 SGHTS, CDR2 YDEGEE. This CDR3 is 16 amino acids long. V shed 4 bases and J 9 bases; nucleotides not matched to a gene: 11.

This chain connects TRBV5-8 to TRBJ1-5; 12 bases agree with TRBD1. This receptor was identified in a woman in her forties or fifties who had recovered from COVID-19. The sample consisted of PBMCs or T cells enriched from blood (not recorded which). The chain's CDR3 is CASSPGQGARIGPQHF. Here the CDR3 DNA reads TGTGCCAGCAGCCCGGGACAGGGGGCGCGTATAGGGCCCCAGCATTTT. Full variable domain (remainder filled in from reference TRBV5-8 and TRBJ1-5): EAGVTQSPTHLIKTRGQQATLRCSPISGHTSVYWYQQALGLGLQFLLWYDEGEERNRGNFPPRFSGRQFPNYSSELNVNALELEDSALYLCASSPGQGARIGPQHFGDGTRLSIL.